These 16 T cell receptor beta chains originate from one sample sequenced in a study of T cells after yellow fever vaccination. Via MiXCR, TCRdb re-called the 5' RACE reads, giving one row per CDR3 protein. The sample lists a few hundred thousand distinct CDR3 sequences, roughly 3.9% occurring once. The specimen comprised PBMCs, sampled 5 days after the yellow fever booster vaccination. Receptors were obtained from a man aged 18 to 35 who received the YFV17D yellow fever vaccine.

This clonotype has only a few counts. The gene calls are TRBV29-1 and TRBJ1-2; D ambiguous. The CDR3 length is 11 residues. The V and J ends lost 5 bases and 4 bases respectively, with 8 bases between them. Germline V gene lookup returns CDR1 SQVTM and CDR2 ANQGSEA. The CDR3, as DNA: TGCAGCGTTAGCACAATCTATGGCTACACCTTC. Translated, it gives CSVSTIYGYTF. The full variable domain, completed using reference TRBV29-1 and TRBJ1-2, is SAVISQKPSRDICQRGTSLTIQCQVDSQVTMMFWYRQQPGQSLTLIATANQGSEATYESGFVIDKFPISRPNLTFSTLTVSNMSPEDSSIYLCSVSTIYGYTFGSGTRLTVV.

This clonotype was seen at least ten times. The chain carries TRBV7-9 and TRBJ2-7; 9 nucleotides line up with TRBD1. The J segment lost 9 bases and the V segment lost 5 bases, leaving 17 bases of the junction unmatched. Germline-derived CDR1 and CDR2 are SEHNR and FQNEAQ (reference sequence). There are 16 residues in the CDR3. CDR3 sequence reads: CASSPSRPPGQGGQYF. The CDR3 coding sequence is TGTGCCAGCAGCCCATCCCGGCCCCCGGGACAGGGAGGGCAGTACTTC.

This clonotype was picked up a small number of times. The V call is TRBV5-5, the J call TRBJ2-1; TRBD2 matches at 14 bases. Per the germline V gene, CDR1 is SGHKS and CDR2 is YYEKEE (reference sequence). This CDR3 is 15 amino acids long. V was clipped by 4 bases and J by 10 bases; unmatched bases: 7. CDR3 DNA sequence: TGTGCCAGCAGCGGGGGACTAGCGGGGGTCAACGAGCAGTTCTTC. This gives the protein CASSGGLAGVNEQFF.

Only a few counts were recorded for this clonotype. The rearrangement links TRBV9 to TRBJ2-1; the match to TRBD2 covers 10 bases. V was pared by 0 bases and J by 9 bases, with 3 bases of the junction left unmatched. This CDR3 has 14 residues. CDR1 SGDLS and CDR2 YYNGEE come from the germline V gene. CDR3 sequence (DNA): TGTGCCAGCAGCGTAGTCGGGACTAGCGCTGAGCAGTTCTTC. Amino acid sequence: CASSVVGTSAEQFF.

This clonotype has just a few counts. The CDR3 DNA follows: TGTGCCAGCAGCGTGACGGACGGTCAAGAGACCCAGTACTTC. It specifies CASSVTDGQETQYF. The chain is built from TRBV9 and TRBJ2-5; D is unresolved. V was clipped by 2 bases and J by 2 bases, with 10 bases between them. Looked up from germline, CDR1 is SGDLS and CDR2 is YYNGEE. CDR3 length: 14 amino acids. The variable domain in full, completed from reference TRBV9 and TRBJ2-5, reads DSGVTQTPKHLITATGQRVTLRCSPRSGDLSVYWYQQSLDQGLQFLIQYYNGEERAKGNILERFSAQQFPDLHSELNLSSLELGDSALYFCASSVTDGQETQYFGPGTRLLVL.

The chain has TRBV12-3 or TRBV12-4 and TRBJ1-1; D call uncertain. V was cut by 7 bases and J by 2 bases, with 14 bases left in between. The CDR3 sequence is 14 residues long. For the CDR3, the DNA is TGTGCCAGCATCTTCCTCGGGGAAAACACTGAAGCTTTCTTT. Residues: CASIFLGENTEAFF.

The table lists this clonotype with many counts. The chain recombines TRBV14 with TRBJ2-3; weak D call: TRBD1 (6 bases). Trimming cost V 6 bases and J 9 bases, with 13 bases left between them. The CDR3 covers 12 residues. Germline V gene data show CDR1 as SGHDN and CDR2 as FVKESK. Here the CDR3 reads CASSQSGDTQYF. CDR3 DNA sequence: TGTGCCAGCAGTCAATCAGGGGACACGCAGTATTTT.

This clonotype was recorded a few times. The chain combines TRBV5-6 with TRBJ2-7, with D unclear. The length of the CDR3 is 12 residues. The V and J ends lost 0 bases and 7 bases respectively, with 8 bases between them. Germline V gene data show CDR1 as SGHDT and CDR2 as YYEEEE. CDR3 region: CASSLGAWEQYV. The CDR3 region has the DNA TGTGCCAGCAGCTTGGGGGCATGGGAGCAGTACGTC.

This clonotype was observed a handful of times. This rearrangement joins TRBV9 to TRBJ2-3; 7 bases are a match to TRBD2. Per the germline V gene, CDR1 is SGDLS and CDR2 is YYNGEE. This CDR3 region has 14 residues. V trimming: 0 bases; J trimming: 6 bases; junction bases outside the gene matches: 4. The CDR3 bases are TGTGCCAGCAGCGTAGCAGCGGGGTCGGATACGCAGTATTTT. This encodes CASSVAAGSDTQYF.

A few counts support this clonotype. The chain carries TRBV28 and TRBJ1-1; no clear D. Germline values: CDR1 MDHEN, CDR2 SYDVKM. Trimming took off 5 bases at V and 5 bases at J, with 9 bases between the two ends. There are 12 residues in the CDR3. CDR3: CASSPGTTEAFF. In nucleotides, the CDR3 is TGTGCCAGCAGTCCCGGAACGACTGAAGCTTTCTTT. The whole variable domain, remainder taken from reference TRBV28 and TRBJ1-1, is DVKVTQSSRYLVKRTGEKVFLECVQDMDHENMFWYRQDPGLGLRLIYFSYDVKMKEKGDIPEGYSVSREKKERFSLILESASTNQTSMYLCASSPGTTEAFFGQGTRLTVV.

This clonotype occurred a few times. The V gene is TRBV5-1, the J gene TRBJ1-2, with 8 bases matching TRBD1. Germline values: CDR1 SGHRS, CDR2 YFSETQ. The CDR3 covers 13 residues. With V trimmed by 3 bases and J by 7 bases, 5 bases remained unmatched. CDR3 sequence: CASSSGTGPGYTF. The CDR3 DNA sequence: TGCGCCAGCAGCTCTGGGACAGGTCCTGGCTACACCTTC.

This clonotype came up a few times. CDR3 amino acids: CASSKTGTTFIDTQYF. The DNA for the CDR3 is TGTGCCAGCAGCAAGACCGGGACTACTTTTATCGATACGCAGTATTTT. The chain links TRBV7-8 to TRBJ2-3; 7 nucleotides match TRBD2. Germline V lookup: CDR1 SGHVS, CDR2 FQNEAQ. There are 16 residues in the CDR3. Trimming took 5 bases from V and 6 from J; bases not matched to a gene: 14.

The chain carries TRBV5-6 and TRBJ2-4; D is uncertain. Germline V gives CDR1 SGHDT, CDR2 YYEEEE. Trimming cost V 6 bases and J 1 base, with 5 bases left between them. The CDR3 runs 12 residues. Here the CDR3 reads CASNGAKNIQYF. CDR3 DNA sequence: TGTGCCAGCAATGGGGCCAAAAACATTCAGTACTTC.

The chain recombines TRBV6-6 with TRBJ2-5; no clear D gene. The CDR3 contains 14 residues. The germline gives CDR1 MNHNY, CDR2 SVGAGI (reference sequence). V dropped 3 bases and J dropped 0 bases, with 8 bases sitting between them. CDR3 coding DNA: TGTGCCAGCAGTTATTTGGGAAACCAAGAGACCCAGTACTTC. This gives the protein CASSYLGNQETQYF.

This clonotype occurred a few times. CDR3 DNA: TGTGCCAGCAGCCGGACTATCCTAGATACGCAGTATTTT. Amino acid sequence: CASSRTILDTQYF. The chain couples TRBV3-1 to TRBJ2-3; a possible D gene is TRBD2 (6 bases). Trimming removed 4 bases from V and 5 bases from J, with 10 bases in between. The CDR3 extends over 13 amino acids. The V gene's germline CDR1 is LGHDT and CDR2 YNNKEL (reference sequence).

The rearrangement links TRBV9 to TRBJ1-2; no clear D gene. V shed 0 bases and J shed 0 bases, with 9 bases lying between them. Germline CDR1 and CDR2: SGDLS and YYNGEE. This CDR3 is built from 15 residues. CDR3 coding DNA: TGTGCCAGCAGCGTAGCTCGGGGTGCTAACTATGGCTACACCTTC. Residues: CASSVARGANYGYTF.